These 26 T cell receptor beta chains were sequenced from one sample in a study of cytomegalovirus exposure and HLA in healthy donors. PCR primers comprised 60 Vbeta and 13 Jbeta primers. The assay was immunoSEQ multiplex PCR, and TCRdb's table has in-frame clones only and misses some. The table has some 150,000 clones, around 80% seen once. The sample was PBMCs. All receptors derive from a female donor in good health and CMV-seropositive.

This clone was observed a few times. The gene calls are TRBV27 and TRBJ2-7, with TRBD2 as a possible D gene (7 bases). Deletions cut 2 bases from V and 5 bases from J, with 13 bases between. This CDR3 has 14 amino acids. The V gene's germline CDR1 is MNHEY and CDR2 SMNVEV (reference sequence). The CDR3 loop reads CASSLIRGANEQYF. The CDR3 coding sequence is TGTGCCAGCAGTTTAATTCGGGGGGCCAACGAGCAGTACTTC.

The rearrangement links TRBV12-5 to TRBJ1-2; the match to TRBD1 covers 9 bases. This CDR3 comprises 15 residues. J gave up 4 bases and V 0 bases, and 3 bases lay outside the gene matches. The V gene's germline CDR1 is LGHNT and CDR2 FRNRAP. The chain's CDR3 is CASGLVPGQGYGYTF. In nucleotides, the CDR3 is TGTGCTAGTGGTTTGGTACCGGGACAGGGCTATGGCTACACCTTC.

This chain connects TRBV9 to TRBJ2-5; the match to TRBD2 covers 9 bases. This CDR3 spans 15 amino acids. Per germline, CDR1 SGDLS and CDR2 YYNGEE. V shed 4 bases, J shed 0 bases, and the junction held 4 bases outside the gene matches. CDR3 nucleotide sequence: TGTGCCAGCAGCCTATCTAGCGGGGACCAAGAGACCCAGTACTTC. This gives the protein CASSLSSGDQETQYF.

This clone came up a few times. This specimen includes other DNA sequences encoding the same CDR3. The chain joins TRBV5-1 to TRBJ1-2; 8 bases align to TRBD1. CDR3 size: 16 residues. The germline V gene has CDR1 SGHRS and CDR2 YFSETQ. V was pared by 4 bases and J by 3 bases, with 11 bases of the junction left unmatched. The CDR3 DNA reads as TGCGCCAGCAGCGGGGTACAGGGGGATGGGGACTATGGCTACACCTTC. This encodes CASSGVQGDGDYGYTF. The variable domain in full, completed from reference TRBV5-1 and TRBJ1-2, reads KAGVTQTPRYLIKTRGQQVTLSCSPISGHRSVSWYQQTPGQGLQFLFEYFSETQRNKGNFPGRFSGRQFSNSRSEMNVSTLELGDSALYLCASSGVQGDGDYGYTFGSGTRLTVV.

The chain employs TRBV19 and TRBJ2-3; the match to TRBD2 covers 7 bases. The CDR3 has 14 amino acids. Germline lookup yields CDR1 LNHDA and CDR2 SQIVND (reference sequence). V trimming: 7 bases; J trimming: 1 base; junction bases outside the gene matches: 5. CDR3 amino acids: CASNPGGGTDTQYF. The CDR3 region has the DNA TGTGCCAGTAACCCGGGGGGTGGCACAGATACGCAGTATTTT.

The gene calls are TRBV5-4 and TRBJ1-1; no firm D call. Per the germline V gene, CDR1 is SGHNT and CDR2 is YYREEE (reference sequence). CDR3 size: 14 residues. V was pared by 2 bases and J by 4 bases, with 12 bases between. The CDR3 spells CASSFRVPGTEAFF. CDR3 DNA: TGTGCCAGCAGCTTCCGCGTTCCTGGCACTGAAGCTTTCTTT.

The chain recombines TRBV28 with TRBJ1-5; the match to TRBD1 covers 7 bases. V gave up 3 bases and J gave up 7 bases; unmatched junction bases: 0. The length of the CDR3 is 12 residues. The germline V gene has CDR1 MDHEN and CDR2 SYDVKM. CDR3 nucleotides: TGTGCCAGCAGTTTCAGGGGGCAGCCCCAGCATTTT. It specifies CASSFRGQPQHF.

Written as DNA, the CDR3 is TGTGCCAGCAGCGTCCTCAATGAGCAGTTCTTC. As protein: CASSVLNEQFF. The V and J genes are TRBV2 and TRBJ2-1; D uncertain. Germline V gene data show CDR1 as SNHLY and CDR2 as FYNNEI. The V end lost 6 bases, the J end lost 6 bases, and 6 bases lay between the germline ends. The CDR3 contains 11 residues.

This sequence joins TRBV5-1 and TRBJ2-2; 8 positions match TRBD2. CDR1 is SGHRS, CDR2 YFSETQ, per germline. V was pared by 5 bases and J by 0 bases, with 3 bases of the junction left unmatched. This CDR3 has 15 amino acids. The CDR3: CASSTSGPNTGELFF. For the CDR3, the DNA is TGCGCCAGCAGTACTAGCGGCCCGAACACCGGGGAGCTGTTTTTT.

The chain recombines TRBV7-2 with TRBJ1-1; possible D gene TRBD1, 5 bases. Germline loops: CDR1 SGHTA, CDR2 FQGNSA. V lost 1 base and J lost 3, with 15 bases in between. The CDR3 consists of 16 residues. Here the CDR3 reads CASSLGPFDSYTEAFF. CDR3 bases: TGTGCCAGCAGCTTAGGCCCCTTCGACAGTTACACTGAAGCTTTCTTT. Full variable domain (outside the CDR3, taken from reference TRBV7-2 and TRBJ1-1): GAGVSQSPSNKVTEKGKDVELRCDPISGHTALYWYRQSLGQGLEFLIYFQGNSAPDKSGLPSDRFSAERTGGSVSTLTIQRTQQEDSAVYLCASSLGPFDSYTEAFFGQGTRLTVV.

The V call is TRBV2, the J call TRBJ1-4; TRBD1 is a possible D gene (5 bases). Germline loops: CDR1 SNHLY, CDR2 FYNNEI. This CDR3 spans 14 amino acids. Trimming left V 3 bases short and J 5 bases short, with 10 bases between. As DNA, the CDR3 is TGTGCCAGCAGTGACCAACCAGGGAATGAAAAACTGTTTTTT. It encodes CASSDQPGNEKLFF.

On this clone itself: The junction shows a germline mismatch at one end, possibly a read error. CDR3 sequence (DNA): TGCCAGACCGGGACTAGCGGCACAGATACGCAGTATTTT. Translating it yields CQTGTSGTDTQYF. The chain recombines TRBV28 with TRBJ2-3, with 10 bases lining up with TRBD2. The CDR3 has 13 amino acids. CDR1 and CDR2 (germline): MDHEN, SYDVKM.

The chain has TRBV27 and TRBJ2-2, with 7 bases lining up with TRBD1. Trimming at V came to 5 bases and at J to 5 bases, leaving 5 bases not matched to a gene. This CDR3 comprises 14 residues. The germline V gene has CDR1 MNHEY and CDR2 SMNVEV (reference sequence). The CDR3 DNA follows: TGTGCCAGCAGTCCCCGGGACAGAACCGGGGAGCTGTTTTTT. Translated, it gives CASSPRDRTGELFF.

The chain couples TRBV25-1 to TRBJ2-7; TRBD2 might be the D (5 bases). Germline values: CDR1 MGHDK, CDR2 SYGVNS. Trimming took off 1 base at V and 0 bases at J, with 7 bases between the two ends. This CDR3 contains 14 residues. In DNA form, the CDR3 reads TGTGCCAGCAGTGAATTCGAGGGCTCCTACGAGCAGTACTTC. Translation: CASSEFEGSYEQYF.

The rearrangement uses TRBV11-2 and TRBJ2-1; 7 nucleotides agree with TRBD2. Germline lookup yields CDR1 SGHAT and CDR2 FQNNGV. The CDR3 covers 15 residues. J lost 5 bases, V lost 5 bases, and 9 bases had no gene match. CDR3 in amino acids: CASSVRLAQNNEQFF. The CDR3 region has the DNA TGTGCCAGCAGCGTCAGACTAGCACAGAACAATGAGCAGTTCTTC.

This chain uses TRBV4-1 with TRBJ2-2, with 11 bases lining up with TRBD2. The germline V gene has CDR1 MGHRA and CDR2 YSYEKL. The CDR3 extends over 16 amino acids. Losses at the gene ends were 0 bases for V and 6 bases for J; bases not matched to a gene: 3. This chain's CDR3 is CASSQEVAGGPGELFF. In DNA form, the CDR3 reads TGCGCCAGCAGCCAAGAAGTAGCGGGGGGGCCCGGGGAGCTGTTTTTT.

The chain couples TRBV7-9 to TRBJ1-1, with 7 bases aligning to TRBD1. Germline CDR1 reads SEHNR; CDR2 reads FQNEAQ (reference sequence). V trimming: 3 bases; J trimming: 4 bases; junction bases outside the gene matches: 8. CDR3 length: 15 residues. The CDR3 is CASSFRTGKITEAFF. As DNA, the CDR3 is TGTGCCAGCAGCTTTAGGACAGGAAAAATCACTGAAGCTTTCTTT. The full variable domain, in which reference TRBV7-9 and TRBJ1-1 provide the parts outside the CDR3, is DTGVSQNPRHKITKRGQNVTFRCDPISEHNRLYWYRQTLGQGPEFLTYFQNEAQLEKSRLLSDRFSAERPKGSFSTLEIQRTEQGDSAMYLCASSFRTGKITEAFFGQGTRLTVV.

The chain recombines TRBV6-6 with TRBJ1-1; D remains unclear. Germline V gives CDR1 MNHNY, CDR2 SVGAGI (reference sequence). Deletions cut 4 bases from V and 1 base from J, with 10 bases between. The CDR3 totals 14 residues. For the CDR3, the DNA is TGTGCCAGCAGTTCCAACAGACCGAACACTGAAGCTTTCTTT. Its protein is CASSSNRPNTEAFF.

V and J are TRBV9 and TRBJ1-3, with 8 nucleotides matching TRBD1. Germline CDR1 and CDR2: SGDLS and YYNGEE. After removal of 4 bases from V and 4 bases from J, the junction contained 7 bases not matched to a gene. This CDR3 has 15 amino acids. The CDR3 loop reads CASSLRTGKGNTIYF. In DNA, the CDR3 is TGTGCCAGCAGCTTGCGGACAGGGAAAGGAAACACCATATATTTT. Complete variable domain (other parts from reference TRBV9 and TRBJ1-3): DSGVTQTPKHLITATGQRVTLRCSPRSGDLSVYWYQQSLDQGLQFLIQYYNGEERAKGNILERFSAQQFPDLHSELNLSSLELGDSALYFCASSLRTGKGNTIYFGEGSWLTVV.

The chain joins TRBV19 to TRBJ1-5, with 12 bases fitting TRBD1. The CDR3 consists of 15 residues. CDR1 LNHDA and CDR2 SQIVND come from the germline V gene (reference sequence). J was trimmed by 7 bases and V by 5 bases; bases with no gene match: 6. The CDR3 nucleotides are TGTGCCAGTAGTCCTACCGGGACAGGGGGCCAGCCCCAGCATTTT. Its translation is CASSPTGTGGQPQHF.

This clone was seen just once. The rearrangement uses TRBV19 and TRBJ2-5, with TRBD2 matching over 7 bases. The CDR3 has 14 amino acids. The V and J ends lost 3 bases and 5 bases, in that order; junction bases with no gene match: 6. The germline V gene encodes CDR1 LNHDA and CDR2 SQIVND (reference sequence). The DNA of the CDR3 is TGTGCCAGTAGTATGGGGGGGAAGGTTGAGACCCAGTACTTC. Its translation is CASSMGGKVETQYF.

The chain combines TRBV5-1 with TRBJ1-1, with 8 bases fitting TRBD1. CDR1 is SGHRS, CDR2 YFSETQ, per germline. This CDR3 is 15 amino acids long. With 3 bases clipped from V and 3 bases from J, the junction kept 7 bases outside the gene matches. The CDR3 here is CASSSPTGEDTEAFF. The DNA for the CDR3 is TGCGCCAGCAGCTCCCCGACAGGGGAGGACACTGAAGCTTTCTTT. Using reference TRBV5-1 and TRBJ1-1 for the parts outside the CDR3, the full variable domain is KAGVTQTPRYLIKTRGQQVTLSCSPISGHRSVSWYQQTPGQGLQFLFEYFSETQRNKGNFPGRFSGRQFSNSRSEMNVSTLELGDSALYLCASSSPTGEDTEAFFGQGTRLTVV.

This clone has only a few counts. The genes are TRBV4-1 and TRBJ1-3; D possibly corresponds to TRBD1 (5 bases). The germline V gene encodes CDR1 MGHRA and CDR2 YSYEKL. Trimming took 8 bases from V and 2 from J, leaving 19 bases between them. The CDR3 consists of 16 residues. As DNA, the CDR3 is TGCGCCAGCTCCATTGGTGGGAGGGGTGCTGGAAACACCATATATTTT. It yields the protein CASSIGGRGAGNTIYF.

This chain links TRBV19 with TRBJ1-2; 7 bases are a match to TRBD1. This CDR3 is built from 13 residues. Germline CDR1 is LNHDA and CDR2 is SQIVND (reference sequence). Trimming took 8 bases from V and 2 from J; bases not matched to a gene: 5. CDR3 region: CASSFRGNYGYTF. The DNA for the CDR3 is TGTGCCAGTTCATTCAGGGGGAACTATGGCTACACCTTC.

In its sample, this clone was seen a few times. The V and J genes are TRBV5-1 and TRBJ2-5; the D is unclear. The CDR3 is made up of 13 amino acids. Germline values: CDR1 SGHRS, CDR2 YFSETQ. Trimming removed 2 bases at V and 1 base at J, with 6 bases between. The CDR3 loop reads CASSFPGQETQYF. The CDR3 nucleotides read TGCGCCAGCAGCTTCCCGGGCCAAGAGACCCAGTACTTC.

The rearrangement joins TRBV7-6 to TRBJ2-1; TRBD2 might be the D (7 bases). V dropped 3 bases and J dropped 8 bases, with 23 bases sitting between them. The CDR3 totals 17 residues. The germline V gene encodes CDR1 SGHVS and CDR2 FNYEAQ. The CDR3 loop reads CASSFRGSLGGPYEQFF. For the CDR3, the DNA is TGTGCCAGCAGCTTTAGGGGGTCGTTGGGAGGGCCCTATGAGCAGTTCTTC.